Each of the 10 T cell receptor beta chains below was sequenced from the same sample in a study of spatial heterogeneity in lung cancer. Via MiXCR, TCRdb re-called the 5' RACE reads, giving one row per CDR3 protein. The sample has roughly 48,000 distinct CDR3 sequences, about 5.8% seen once. The time point here: sample taken at primary tumor resection. Specimen: PBMCs, collected at surgery. All receptors derive from a male donor with early-stage non-small cell lung cancer.

This clonotype occurred once. A read error may explain this, as a much larger clone is one base away. The chain recombines TRBV14 with TRBJ2-7; 11 nucleotides align to TRBD1. Germline loops: CDR1 SGHDN, CDR2 FVKESK. V lost 4 bases, J lost 3 bases, and 2 bases stayed unmatched. The CDR3 is 14 residues long. The CDR3 DNA reads TGTGCCAGCAGCCCCGGGACAGGGGGCTACGAGCAGTACTTC. As protein: CASSPGTGGYEQYF.

This clonotype appeared many times. The J gene is TRBJ1-2, the V gene TRBV6-5; D not certain. V lost 2 bases, J lost 1 base, and 11 bases lay in between. The CDR3 has 15 amino acids. Germline V gene sequence: CDR1 MNHEY, CDR2 SVGAGI. CDR3 sequence (DNA): TGTGCCAGCAGTTACGACGGCCTCCGTAACTATGGCTACACCTTC. The encoded protein is CASSYDGLRNYGYTF.

This clonotype was found many times. The CDR3 region is CASSPVLAGDNEQFF. The CDR3 bases are TGTGCCAGCAGCCCCGTACTAGCGGGAGACAATGAGCAGTTCTTC. This rearrangement joins TRBV3-1 to TRBJ2-1, with 11 positions matching TRBD2. This CDR3 spans 15 amino acids. With 4 bases clipped from V and 5 bases from J, the junction kept 4 bases outside the gene matches. Looked up from germline, CDR1 is LGHDT and CDR2 is YNNKEL (reference sequence).

This clonotype has only a few counts. The chain uses TRBV14 and TRBJ2-7, with a weak D call TRBD1 (5 bases). Deletions cut 4 bases from V and 3 bases from J, with 13 bases between. CDR1 is SGHDN and CDR2 is FVKESK in the germline V gene. CDR3 length: 14 amino acids. The CDR3, as DNA: TGTGCCAGCAGCCGACTGACAGACGGCTACGAGCAGTACTTC. This sequence encodes CASSRLTDGYEQYF.

This clonotype was seen many times. CDR3 nucleotide sequence: TGCGCCAGCAGCTCGGGACAGGGGGCCTACGAGCAGTACTTC. Translation gives CASSSGQGAYEQYF. J is TRBJ2-7 and V is TRBV5-1; 11 positions match TRBD1. Looked up from germline, CDR1 is SGHRS and CDR2 is YFSETQ. The CDR3 spans 14 residues. V lost 3 bases and J lost 2; bases outside the gene matches: 1.

Ten or more counts support this clonotype. The chain is built from TRBV6-1 and TRBJ2-7; perhaps TRBD1 as D (6 bases). Germline V CDR1 and CDR2: MNHNS, SASEGT. This CDR3 has 14 residues. V lost 6 bases and J 4 bases, leaving 16 bases between the germline ends. The CDR3 here is CASRFVGARYEQYF. CDR3 nucleotide sequence: TGTGCCAGCAGGTTCGTGGGGGCGCGGTACGAGCAGTACTTC.

This clonotype was observed many times. The chain uses TRBV29-1 and TRBJ2-5; TRBD2 might be the D (5 bases). The length of the CDR3 is 13 residues. V lost 1 base and J 4 bases, leaving 10 bases between the germline ends. In germline, CDR1 is SQVTM, CDR2 ANQGSEA. The CDR3 DNA is TGCAGCGTTGAAGGTCTAGCAGGAGAGACCCAGTACTTC. Its translation: CSVEGLAGETQYF.

This clonotype has ten or more counts. The rearrangement uses TRBV9 and TRBJ2-3, with D unresolved. V was trimmed by 0 bases and J by 5 bases, leaving 7 bases between them. CDR1 is SGDLS, CDR2 YYNGEE, per germline. This CDR3 region has 13 residues. The CDR3 DNA reads as TGTGCCAGCAGCGTAGGTTCCGGAGATACGCAGTATTTT. It specifies CASSVGSGDTQYF.

This clonotype was counted at least ten times. Here the CDR3 reads CASSSPTSGSDEQFF. For the CDR3, the DNA is TGTGCCAGCAGTTCCCCGACTAGCGGGAGCGATGAGCAGTTCTTC. The V call is TRBV12-3 or TRBV12-4, the J call TRBJ2-1; TRBD2 matches 12 bases. V shed 4 bases, J shed 8 bases, and the junction held 6 bases outside the gene matches. CDR3 length: 15 amino acids.

This clonotype was seen at least ten times. This chain links TRBV9 with TRBJ2-1, with 9 bases lining up with TRBD2. The germline V gene encodes CDR1 SGDLS and CDR2 YYNGEE. This CDR3 region has 16 residues. The ends lost 4 bases at V and 3 bases at J; junction bases unmatched: 8. For the CDR3, the DNA is TGTGCCAGCAGCCTGGGGACTAGCAGCTTCTACAATGAGCAGTTCTTC. Amino acid sequence: CASSLGTSSFYNEQFF. Supplemented by reference TRBV9 and TRBJ2-1, the full variable domain reads DSGVTQTPKHLITATGQRVTLRCSPRSGDLSVYWYQQSLDQGLQFLIQYYNGEERAKGNILERFSAQQFPDLHSELNLSSLELGDSALYFCASSLGTSSFYNEQFFGPGTRLTVL.